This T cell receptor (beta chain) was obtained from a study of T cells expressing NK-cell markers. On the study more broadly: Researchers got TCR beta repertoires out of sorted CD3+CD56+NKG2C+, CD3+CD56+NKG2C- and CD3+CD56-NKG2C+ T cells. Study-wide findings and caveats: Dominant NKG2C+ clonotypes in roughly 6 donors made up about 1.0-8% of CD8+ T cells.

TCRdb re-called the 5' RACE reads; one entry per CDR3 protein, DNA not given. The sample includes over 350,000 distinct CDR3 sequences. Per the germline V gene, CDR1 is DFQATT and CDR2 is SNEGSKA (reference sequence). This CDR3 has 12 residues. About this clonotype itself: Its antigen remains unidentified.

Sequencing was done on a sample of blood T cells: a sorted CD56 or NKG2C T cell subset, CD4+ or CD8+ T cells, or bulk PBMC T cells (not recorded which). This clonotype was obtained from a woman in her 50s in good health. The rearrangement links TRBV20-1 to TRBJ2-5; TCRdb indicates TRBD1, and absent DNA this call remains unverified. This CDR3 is CSAPLVGETQYF.